A single sample is the source of the 29 T cell receptor beta chains below, sequenced in a study of human versus mouse CDR3 diversity and MHC coevolution. Assay: immunoSEQ multiplex PCR; the TCRdb copy retains only in-frame clones and omits some. The table records 86,000 or so clones, around 93% of them present only once. Sequencing was performed on naive CD4+ T cells from blood. Subset meaning: CD45RO-negative CD62L-positive naive CD4 T cells. Receptor source: a person aged 30-69 years in good health.

V gene TRBV7-2 combines with J gene TRBJ2-3; perhaps TRBD2 as D (5 bases). This CDR3 has 15 residues. V was cut by 5 bases and J by 5 bases, with 17 bases left in between. Germline V gene data show CDR1 as SGHTA and CDR2 as FQGNSA. The CDR3 is CASSVQRSPQDTQYF. Written as DNA, the CDR3 is TGTGCCAGCAGCGTACAGCGGTCCCCACAAGATACGCAGTATTTT.

The gene calls are TRBV6-5 and TRBJ2-7; D is unresolved. Germline CDR1 reads MNHEY; CDR2 reads SVGAGI. Trimming stripped 0 bases from V and 6 bases from J, with 12 bases between. The CDR3 runs 14 residues. In DNA form, the CDR3 reads TGTGCCAGCAGTTACTCGAACAGCCAGAGCGAGCAGTACTTC. Its translation is CASSYSNSQSEQYF.

This sequence joins TRBV11-1 and TRBJ2-5, with TRBD2 as a possible D gene (7 bases). The J call may be incorrect, as the DNA end agrees better with TRBJ2-7. Germline CDR1 and CDR2: SGHAT and FQDESV (reference sequence). The CDR3 contains 17 residues. In nucleotides, the CDR3 is TGTGCCAGCAGCGCCCGAAGGGGGGGCTTCCCCTCTTTCGAGCAGTACTTC. Translating gives CASSARRGGFPSFEQYF.

The gene calls are TRBV5-1 and TRBJ1-2, with 7 bases aligning to TRBD1. Trimming cost V 3 bases and J 7 bases; bases outside gene matches: 6. CDR3 length: 13 amino acids. Germline CDR1 SGHRS, CDR2 YFSETQ. For the CDR3, the DNA is TGCGCCAGCAGCTCGACAGGGTTGTCTGGCTACACCTTC. Encoded protein: CASSSTGLSGYTF.

In this sample, this clone turned up once. This chain uses TRBV7-8 with TRBJ2-2; a possible D gene is TRBD2 (6 bases). Trimming stripped 4 bases from V and 5 bases from J, with 14 bases between. The CDR3 has 15 amino acids. Germline V gene data show CDR1 as SGHVS and CDR2 as FQNEAQ. The DNA of the CDR3 is TGTGCCAGCAGCTGGACTACTCGGGGGACCGGGGAGCTGTTTTTT. Translating it yields CASSWTTRGTGELFF.

The chain couples TRBV9 to TRBJ2-3; 9 bases fit TRBD1. J was trimmed by 4 bases and V by 2 bases; bases with no gene match: 2. CDR3 length: 14 amino acids. The germline gives CDR1 SGDLS, CDR2 YYNGEE. This chain's CDR3 is CASSVGTGSDTQYF. In nucleotides, the CDR3 is TGTGCCAGCAGCGTCGGGACAGGGTCAGATACGCAGTATTTT.

The chain is built from TRBV7-8 and TRBJ2-1, with 12 bases identical to TRBD2. With V trimmed by 0 bases and J by 8 bases, 5 bases remained unmatched. Germline values: CDR1 SGHVS, CDR2 FQNEAQ. The CDR3 contains 16 residues. The CDR3 here is CASSLAPTSGSYEQFF. In nucleotides, the CDR3 is TGTGCCAGCAGCTTAGCCCCGACTAGCGGGAGCTATGAGCAGTTCTTC.

The V and J genes are TRBV5-1 and TRBJ1-2; 7 positions match TRBD1. Germline CDR1 SGHRS, CDR2 YFSETQ. V was clipped by 0 bases and J by 4 bases; unmatched bases: 3. This CDR3 is built from 14 residues. In DNA form, the CDR3 reads TGCGCCAGCAGCTTGGGGGGACAGACCTATGGCTACACCTTC. This gives the protein CASSLGGQTYGYTF.

The gene calls are TRBV5-1 and TRBJ2-5; D not resolved. Germline-derived CDR1 and CDR2 are SGHRS and YFSETQ. This CDR3 is built from 13 residues. The V end was cut by 5 bases, the J end by 5 bases, with 13 bases between. The CDR3 nucleotides are TGCGCCAGCAGGCGGTATCGGGTGGAGACCCAGTACTTC. Protein: CASRRYRVETQYF.

The V call is TRBV5-1, the J call TRBJ1-2; tentatively, D is TRBD1 (6 bases). Trimming pared 0 bases from V and 8 bases from J, leaving 8 bases between. This CDR3 has 12 amino acids. In germline, CDR1 is SGHRS, CDR2 YFSETQ. The CDR3 DNA reads TGCGCCAGCAGCTTGGACAGGGACGGCTACACCTTC. Its translation: CASSLDRDGYTF.

CDR3 DNA sequence: TGTGCCAGCAGCTTAAAGCCTTTTGGGGGGGCGACCTCCACCGGGGAGCTGTTTTTT. The encoded protein is CASSLKPFGGATSTGELFF. The chain links TRBV7-2 to TRBJ2-2; D possibly corresponds to TRBD2 (7 bases). Trimming cost V 2 bases and J 4 bases, with 23 bases left between them. The germline V gene has CDR1 SGHTA and CDR2 FQGNSA. The CDR3 runs 19 residues.

This chain uses TRBV4-3 with TRBJ2-1, with 15 bases identical to TRBD2. The germline gives CDR1 LGHNA, CDR2 YSLEER. The CDR3 totals 18 residues. V shed 4 bases, J shed 0 bases, and the junction held 4 bases outside the gene matches. CDR3 sequence reads: CASSPGLAGGLSYNEQFF. The CDR3 bases are TGCGCCAGCAGCCCAGGACTAGCGGGGGGGCTCTCCTACAATGAGCAGTTCTTC.

The rearrangement joins TRBV7-2 to TRBJ2-5, with 14 bases lining up with TRBD2. The CDR3 has 17 residues. Germline CDR1 and CDR2: SGHTA and FQGNSA. J was trimmed by 7 bases and V by 3 bases; bases with no gene match: 10. The CDR3 coding sequence is TGTGCCAGCAGCTTGACTAGCGGGGGGGGCCAAGGGAGGACCCAGTACTTC. Its protein is CASSLTSGGGQGRTQYF.

V is TRBV4-3 and J is TRBJ2-7; the match to TRBD2 covers 13 bases. The V gene's germline CDR1 is LGHNA and CDR2 YSLEER. V lost 2 bases, J lost 1 base, and 8 bases stayed unmatched. This CDR3 is built from 18 residues. CDR3 in amino acids: CASSQILGTSGISYEQYF. Written as DNA, the CDR3 is TGCGCCAGCAGCCAAATTCTCGGGACTAGCGGGATTTCCTACGAGCAGTACTTC.

This chain links TRBV6-5 with TRBJ1-2, with no clear D. The CDR3 covers 16 residues. Germline V gene lookup returns CDR1 MNHEY and CDR2 SVGAGI. Trimming left V 0 bases short and J 4 bases short, with 15 bases between. The CDR3 DNA sequence: TGTGCCAGCAGTTACTCCGGCGTGGCCAGAGGCTATGGCTACACCTTC. It translates to CASSYSGVARGYGYTF.

The chain recombines TRBV11-3 with TRBJ2-3; tentative D call: TRBD2 (6 bases). The ends were cut back, 5 bases at V and 4 bases at J, with 10 bases in the middle. Germline V gives CDR1 SGHNT, CDR2 YENEEA. CDR3 length: 13 residues. The CDR3 sequence is CASSVTGADTQYF. CDR3 DNA sequence: TGTGCCAGCAGCGTGACGGGGGCAGATACGCAGTATTTT.

The V gene is TRBV7-9, the J gene TRBJ2-1; maybe TRBD2 (6 bases). Looked up from germline, CDR1 is SEHNR and CDR2 is FQNEAQ (reference sequence). The CDR3 covers 13 residues. Trimming removed 1 base from V and 9 bases from J, with 10 bases in between. CDR3 region: CASSLELGGEQFF. CDR3 nucleotide sequence: TGTGCCAGCAGCTTAGAGCTCGGGGGTGAGCAGTTCTTC.

The genes are TRBV4-2 and TRBJ2-2, with 8 bases fitting TRBD2. The germline V gene has CDR1 LGHNA and CDR2 YNFKEQ. The CDR3 has 20 amino acids. The J segment lost 1 base and the V segment lost 0 bases, leaving 13 bases of the junction unmatched. CDR3 coding DNA: TGTGCCAGCAGCCAAGATCTAACTAGCGGCCCTTCTCGGAACACCGGGGAGCTGTTTTTT. This translates into CASSQDLTSGPSRNTGELFF.

The CDR3 DNA is TGTGCCAGCAGCTCCATCCGGGTTTACACTGAAGCTTTCTTT. As protein: CASSSIRVYTEAFF. V usage is TRBV11-3 and J usage is TRBJ1-1, with D uncertain. Germline CDR1 SGHNT, CDR2 YENEEA. The CDR3 extends over 14 amino acids. V lost 4 bases, J lost 3 bases, and 12 bases lay in between.

The rearrangement uses TRBV6-1 and TRBJ1-1; 8 nucleotides line up with TRBD1. The trim removed 5 bases at V and 8 bases at J, leaving 10 bases unmatched. The CDR3 loop spans 14 amino acids. Germline V gene data show CDR1 as MNHNS and CDR2 as SASEGT. CDR3 sequence reads: CASSSGQGPGEAFF. CDR3 coding DNA: TGTGCCAGCAGTTCAGGACAGGGTCCAGGAGAAGCTTTCTTT.

This chain joins TRBV7-3 and TRBJ2-1, with 9 bases that match TRBD1. The CDR3 sequence is 15 residues long. The J segment lost 6 bases and the V segment lost 4 bases, leaving 7 bases of the junction unmatched. Germline CDR1 is SGHTA and CDR2 is FQGTGA. CDR3 nucleotides: TGTGCCAGCAGCTACGACAGGGGGGTTTCCAATGAGCAGTTCTTC. Its translation is CASSYDRGVSNEQFF.

The gene calls are TRBV9 and TRBJ2-1; TRBD1 agrees at 10 bases. Germline trimming cut 3 bases from V and 8 bases from J; bases unmatched to any gene: 8. This CDR3 comprises 15 residues. Per germline, CDR1 SGDLS and CDR2 YYNGEE. Here the CDR3 reads CASSAPGGQGYEQFF. In DNA form, the CDR3 reads TGTGCCAGCAGCGCCCCAGGGGGACAGGGGTATGAGCAGTTCTTC.

This chain uses TRBV6-6 with TRBJ1-4; 9 positions agree with TRBD1. The J segment lost 8 bases and the V segment lost 7 bases, leaving 8 bases of the junction unmatched. This CDR3 has 14 residues. CDR1 and CDR2 from the germline V gene are MNHNY and SVGAGI (reference sequence). DNA for the CDR3: TGTGCCAGCAAGATGGGACAGGGAGGGGAAAAACTGTTTTTT. Amino acids: CASKMGQGGEKLFF.

The chain recombines TRBV5-4 with TRBJ1-5, with 7 bases lining up with TRBD1. CDR1 SGHNT and CDR2 YYREEE come from the germline V gene (reference sequence). CDR3 length equals 14 residues. Trimming cost V 4 bases and J 9 bases; bases outside gene matches: 10. The CDR3 DNA follows: TGTGCCAGCAGCCCGGACAGGAACCGTGGGCCCCAGCATTTT. Encoded protein: CASSPDRNRGPQHF.

This clone occurred a few times. The chain joins TRBV18 to TRBJ1-6, with a weak D call TRBD1 (6 bases). The V and J ends lost 2 bases and 7 bases respectively, with 9 bases between them. Germline CDR1 reads KGHSH; CDR2 reads LQKENI. This CDR3 is 14 amino acids long. The CDR3 sequence is CASSPDRRNSPLHF. DNA for the CDR3: TGTGCCAGCTCACCAGACAGGCGGAATTCACCCCTCCACTTT.

This sequence joins TRBV7-2 and TRBJ1-1; D unresolved. Germline CDR1 SGHTA, CDR2 FQGNSA. The CDR3 extends over 11 amino acids. The V end was cut by 6 bases, the J end by 8 bases, with 10 bases between. DNA of the CDR3: TGTGCCAGCAGTCCTGTTGAGGAAGCTTTCTTT. This codes for CASSPVEEAFF.

V is TRBV28 and J is TRBJ2-7, with D possibly TRBD2 on 6 matching bases. Germline V CDR1 and CDR2: MDHEN, SYDVKM. This CDR3 spans 14 amino acids. V lost 11 bases to trimming and J lost 2 bases, with 19 bases between them. The CDR3 DNA is TGTGCCGCCTCCTCCCCCCGGGGGACCTACGAGCAGTACTTC. It codes for CAASSPRGTYEQYF.

The V gene is TRBV7-2, the J gene TRBJ2-5; 12 bases fit TRBD2. This CDR3 comprises 17 residues. Germline CDR1 SGHTA, CDR2 FQGNSA. With 1 base clipped from V and 6 bases from J, the junction kept 9 bases outside the gene matches. The CDR3: CASSLGPSGGAGKTQYF. CDR3 in DNA: TGTGCCAGCAGCTTAGGGCCTAGCGGGGGGGCCGGGAAGACCCAGTACTTC.

The CDR3 here is CASSLKGGAETQYF. CDR3 DNA: TGTGCCAGCAGCTTGAAAGGGGGCGCAGAGACCCAGTACTTC. The chain couples TRBV5-4 to TRBJ2-5, with TRBD1 identical over 7 bases. The germline V gene encodes CDR1 SGHNT and CDR2 YYREEE (reference sequence). CDR3 size: 14 residues. Trimming took 1 base from V and 4 from J; bases not matched to a gene: 4.